This T cell receptor (beta chain) was retrieved from a study of early T cells in non-severe SARS-CoV-2 infection. Study at large: Sequencing targeted bulk RNA from unsorted whole blood, leaving chains unpaired. Findings of the study overall: VDJdb matches were skewed toward anti-spike CD8 T cell responses.

A few counts support this clonotype. The antigen is not known. Tagging with unique molecular identifiers was applied to individual cDNA molecules. TCRdb processed the 5' RACE reads anew with MiXCR; each CDR3 protein has one entry. Of some 81,000 distinct CDR3 sequences listed, roughly 9.4% are singletons. Deletions cut 5 bases from V and 4 bases from J, with 8 bases between. The V gene's germline CDR1 is MNHNY and CDR2 SVGAGI (reference sequence). The CDR3 contains 12 residues. Sequenced: whole blood. The V and J genes are TRBV6-6 and TRBJ2-5, with D perhaps given as TRBD1 or TRBD2 (5 bases each). This receptor was identified in an adult who was a healthcare worker with PCR-confirmed SARS-CoV-2 infection or an uninfected control (not recorded which). The CDR3 DNA sequence: TGTGCCAGCAGTATGAGGGGAGAGACCCAGTACTTC. This translates into CASSMRGETQYF.